This T cell receptor (beta chain) was found in a study of shared clonotypes between healthy human individuals. Study overall: Aged 18 to 49, the donors were a couple of women and three men.

With respect to this clone: Its antigen remains unidentified.

Study-wide findings and caveats: Rarefaction demonstrated incomplete sorted-subset sequencing despite large depth. A generally larger estimated richness was seen in naive subsets than in memory subsets.

This CDR3 contains 15 residues. Germline V gene data show CDR1 as MGHRA and CDR2 as YSYEKL. V was cut by 4 bases and J by 3 bases, with 15 bases left in between. Terminally differentiated effector memory CD45RA+ cells were left out of the naive CD8 fraction, which was CD45RO-negative and positively selected for CCR7. Produced via immunoSEQ multiplex PCR; TCRdb's table is partial and in-frame only. The table shows fewer than 1 million clones, with about 97% occurring only once. V and J are TRBV4-1 and TRBJ1-1; TRBD1 is a possible D gene (6 bases). The specimen sequenced was naive CD8+ T cells sorted from blood. The clonotype comes from a man younger than 45 in good health. CDR3 residues: CASSLLQGRYTEAFF. CDR3 bases: TGCGCCAGCAGCCTACTACAGGGTCGGTACACTGAAGCTTTCTTT.